Listed below are T cell receptor beta chains from one sample, sequenced in a study of OX40 agonist ivuxolimab in advanced cancers. Libraries were prepared by immunoSEQ multiplex PCR; TCRdb keeps only in-frame clonotypes and omits some of them. The sample includes approximately 88,000 clones, approximately 90% of them seen just once. The specimen was CD4+ or CD8+ T cells sorted from blood, collected in a trial of the OX40 agonist ivuxolimab. The origin of the receptors is an adult with an advanced solid tumor such as melanoma, head and neck, liver or kidney cancer. Both conserved end residues are part of each CDR3. A D gene is named only where the DNA matches it firmly. A row's size may be missing; if present it is once, few, many or a size class.

>TRBV7-9|TRBJ2-3|.|.
TGTGCCAGCATGGGGTTCGGAACCACAGATACGCAGTATTTT
CASMGFGTTDTQYF
>TRBV7-9|TRBJ2-2|.|few
TGTGCCAGCAGCTTAGCCTCAGGGCCTATACCCACCGGGGAGCTGTTTTTT
CASSLASGPIPTGELFF
>TRBV30|TRBJ1-5|.|.
TGTGCCTGGAGGCCTCGCACGGGATCCAATCAGCCCCAGCATTTT
CAWRPRTGSNQPQHF
>TRBV7-3|TRBJ2-1|TRBD2|.
TGTGCCAGCAGCCAGACTAGCGGGAGGGATGAGCAGTTCTTC
CASSQTSGRDEQFF
>TRBV27|TRBJ1-6|.|.
TGTGCCAACAGTTTATGGCGACCGACCGCCCAGCCCCTCCACTTT
CANSLWRPTAQPLHF
>TRBV6-5|TRBJ2-7|TRBD1|.
TGTGCCAGCAGCAGCACAGGGGGGCCCTACGAGCAGTACTTC
CASSSTGGPYEQYF
>TRBV30|TRBJ2-3|TRBD2|.
TGTGCCTGGAATTTACTAGCGGGGGGGCCATCCACGCAGTATTTT
CAWNLLAGGPSTQYF
>TRBV19|TRBJ2-7|.|.
TGTGCCAGTAGTCTCGCGGGTACCTACGAGCAGTACTTC
CASSLAGTYEQYF
>TRBV29-1|TRBJ1-1|TRBD1|.
TGCAGCGGCTGGACAGGTAGGAACACTGAAGCTTTCTTT
CSGWTGRNTEAFF
>TRBV15|TRBJ2-3|TRBD2|.
TGTGCCACCAGCAGAGAGAGGCTAGCGGCAGATACGCAGTATTTT
CATSRERLAADTQYF
>TRBV29-1|TRBJ1-1|.|.
TGCAGCTCTCGACCCTACGGGGGCCTGAACACTGAAGCTTTCTTT
CSSRPYGGLNTEAFF
>TRBV30|TRBJ1-4|.|.
TGTGCCTGGAGTGTACCCGGGGCGTCTAGGGAAAAACTGTTTTTT
CAWSVPGASREKLFF
>TRBV5-8|TRBJ2-7|.|.
TGTGCCAGCAGCTTGGTGGTGGCAGCCTCCTACGAGCAGTACTTC
CASSLVVAASYEQYF
>TRBV6-5|TRBJ2-7|TRBD1|once
TGTGCCAGCAGTTCCCCGGGACAGGGTTTTCGCGAGCAGTACTTC
CASSSPGQGFREQYF
>TRBV12-5|TRBJ2-3|TRBD2|.
TGTGCTAGTGGTCGACTAGCGGGGGTTGGGGGGGATACGCAGTATTTT
CASGRLAGVGGDTQYF
>TRBV7-2|TRBJ2-7|TRBD2|.
TGTGCCAGCAGCTTGGGGACTAGCGGGGTCGAGCAGTACTTC
CASSLGTSGVEQYF
>TRBV7-9|TRBJ2-7|.|.
TGTGCCAGCAGCTTAGCCGTAAACGAGCAGTACTTC
CASSLAVNEQYF
>TRBV6-5|TRBJ2-5|.|.
TGTGCCAGCAGTAGCCTGAGGGCTGGGGAGACCCAGTACTTC
CASSSLRAGETQYF
>TRBV15|TRBJ2-3|.|.
TGTGCCACCAGCAGAGATCTGAATACGCAGTATTTT
CATSRDLNTQYF
>TRBV5-1|TRBJ2-1|.|.
TGCGCCAGCAGCTTGACAACTTATGAGCAGTTCTTC
CASSLTTYEQFF
>TRBV12-5|TRBJ1-4|TRBD1|.
TGTGCTAGTGGTACTGGGACAGCCCTTTTAGAAAAACTGTTTTTT
CASGTGTALLEKLFF
>TRBV4-1|TRBJ2-3|.|.
TGCGCCAGCAGCCAAGAAACGGCAGGCACAGATACGCAGTATTTT
CASSQETAGTDTQYF
>TRBV7-6|TRBJ2-1|TRBD1|.
TGTGCCAGCAGCTTAGGGGTCACAGGGGGTAAGAATGAGCAGTTCTTC
CASSLGVTGGKNEQFF
>TRBV5-6|TRBJ2-7|TRBD1|.
TGTGCCAGCAGCTTCCTCGGACAGGGTGACAACGAGCAGTACTTC
CASSFLGQGDNEQYF
>TRBV5-1|TRBJ2-7|TRBD2|.
TGCGCCAGCAGCCCGGGAGCGGGGGTGACCTCCTACGAGCAGTACTTC
CASSPGAGVTSYEQYF
>TRBV7-2|TRBJ1-3|.|.
TGTGCCAGCAGCTCGACCTCAGGGGACTCTGGAAACACCATATATTTT
CASSSTSGDSGNTIYF
>TRBV5-1|TRBJ2-1|TRBD2|once
TGCGCCAGCAGCTTCCGTAGCGGGGGGGCCAACGATGAGCAGTTCTTC
CASSFRSGGANDEQFF
>TRBV5-1|TRBJ2-3|.|.
TGCGCCAGCAGCTCCCTAGCCTTTGGGGGGCCGGATGGGACGCAGTATTTT
CASSSLAFGGPDGTQYF
>TRBV4-1|TRBJ2-7|.|.
TGCGCCAGCAGCCTGTTAGCGGTGGGGCCTTACGAGCAGTACTTC
CASSLLAVGPYEQYF
>TRBV15|TRBJ2-2|.|.
TGTGCCACCAGCAGAGGAGACACCGGGGAGCTGTTTTTT
CATSRGDTGELFF
>TRBV18|TRBJ1-1|TRBD1|.
TGTGCCAGCTCACTCCGGACAGGGGAGGGCACTGAAGCTTTCTTT
CASSLRTGEGTEAFF
>TRBV18|TRBJ2-5|.|.
TGTGCCAGCTCTCCGACAGGCATCTTTCAAGAGACCCAGTACTTC
CASSPTGIFQETQYF
>TRBV4-2|TRBJ1-2|.|.
TGTGCCAGCCAAGCCGGGTCCGTGCTTAACTATGGCTACACCTTC
CASQAGSVLNYGYTF
>TRBV6-4|TRBJ1-1|.|few
TGTGCCAGCAGTCCCTCTCTAGACACTGAAGCTTTCTTT
CASSPSLDTEAFF
>TRBV15|TRBJ1-1|.|.
TGTGCCACCAGCAGAGGTCGGCTCATGAACACTGAAGCTTTCTTT
CATSRGRLMNTEAFF
>TRBV7-9|TRBJ1-5|.|.
TGTGCCAGCAGTTTAGGACAGCGCAATCAGCCCCAGCATTTT
CASSLGQRNQPQHF
>TRBV19|TRBJ2-7|.|.
TGTGCCAGTAGTATTCCAGGCGGCGGTTACGAGCAGTACTTC
CASSIPGGGYEQYF
>TRBV7-8|TRBJ2-7|.|.
TGTGCCAGCAGCTTAGCTCCACAATACGAGCAGTACTTC
CASSLAPQYEQYF
>TRBV9|TRBJ1-2|.|few
TGTGCCAGCAGCGACGTAGGCAGGAACTATGGCTACACCTTC
CASSDVGRNYGYTF
>TRBV7-2|TRBJ1-2|.|.
TGTGCCAGCAGCTCGAGCGGGGGGCAGAACTATGGCTACACCTTC
CASSSSGGQNYGYTF
>TRBV11-1|TRBJ2-7|.|.
TGTGCCAGCAGCGCACCACAGAGCTCCTACGAGCAGTACTTC
CASSAPQSSYEQYF
>TRBV5-1|TRBJ2-3|.|.
TGCGCCAGCAGCTTGCGGGACATGAGCACAGATACGCAGTATTTT
CASSLRDMSTDTQYF
>TRBV7-9|TRBJ2-3|.|.
TGTGCCAGCAGCTTAGCCGCTGGCCCAGATACGCAGTATTTT
CASSLAAGPDTQYF
>TRBV5-1|TRBJ2-7|.|.
TGCGCCAGCAGTTATACGGGATCAAGTATCTACGAGCAGTACTTC
CASSYTGSSIYEQYF
>TRBV7-9|TRBJ1-5|.|.
TGTGCCAGCAGCTTTTGGGAGGATCAGCCCCAGCATTTT
CASSFWEDQPQHF
>TRBV11-2|TRBJ1-4|TRBD1|.
TGTGCCAGCAGCTTGACGACAGGGTGGTATGAAAAACTGTTTTTT
CASSLTTGWYEKLFF
>TRBV18|TRBJ2-7|.|.
TGTGCCAGCTCACCGCTTACAGGAGAAGAGCAGTACTTC
CASSPLTGEEQYF
>TRBV27|TRBJ2-3|.|.
TGTGCCAGCAGTTTACATCCCGGGGTCGGTACAGATACGCAGTATTTT
CASSLHPGVGTDTQYF